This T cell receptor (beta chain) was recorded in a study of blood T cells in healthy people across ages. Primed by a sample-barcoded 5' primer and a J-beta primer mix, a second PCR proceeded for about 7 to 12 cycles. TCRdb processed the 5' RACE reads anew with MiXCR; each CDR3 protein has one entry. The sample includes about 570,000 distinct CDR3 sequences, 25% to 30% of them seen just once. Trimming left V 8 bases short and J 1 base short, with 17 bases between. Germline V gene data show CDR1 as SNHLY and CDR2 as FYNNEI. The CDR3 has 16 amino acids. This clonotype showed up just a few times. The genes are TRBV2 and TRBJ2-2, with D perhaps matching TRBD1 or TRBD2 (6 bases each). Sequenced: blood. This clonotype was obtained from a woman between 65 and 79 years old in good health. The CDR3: CASHPAGHLNTGELFF. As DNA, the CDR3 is TGTGCCAGCCACCCGGCGGGACACCTGAACACCGGGGAGCTGTTTTTT.